This T cell receptor beta chain originates from a study of T cells in localized non-small cell lung cancer (dated by TCRdb to 2018 to 2020). About the investigation overall: T cell repertoires of 200 to 300 early-stage NSCLC patients were analyzed, with tumors being compared against uninvolved tumor-adjacent lungs. The cohort was made up of around 220 treatment-naive NSCLC patients whose localized lung tumors had been resected. NSCLC patients had a mean age of roughly 66 years, and fewer than 150 were male and over 85 female. What the authors observed across the whole study: Since the design was exploratory, TCR variables were selected using unadjusted p-values with no false-discovery rate correction. Because multi-region sequencing of the tumors was not done, intratumor heterogeneity could not be ruled out. A median of 57 of the top 100 tumor clones turned up in the paired uninvolved adjacent lung, and under 30 of those clones also ranked among the top 100 of that same adjacent lung. Higher blood T cell density associated with longer overall survival, while higher adjacent-lung clonality associated with shorter survival. Uninvolved tumor-adjacent lung showed the highest T cell clonality, higher than tumor, which suggests more focused antigenic responses in the uninvolved tumor-adjacent lung.

At diagnosis, peripheral blood, uninvolved tumor-adjacent lung and tumor were collected and were preserved as a mix of fresh-frozen and FFPE material. For TCR repertoire profiling, the blood samples were analyzed as peripheral blood mononuclear cells. TCR beta CDR3 regions were sequenced from DNA using the immunoSEQ Assay. Processing in the source paper ran as follows. T cell density was computed as TCR beta template counts normalized to usable DNA estimated by amplifying housekeeping genes. Richness was estimated with the preseqR package, extrapolating to 400,000 templates for PBMC samples and 120,000 templates for tissue samples. Clonality was taken to be one minus Pielou's evenness. Tissue-enriched TCRs were identified through differential abundance testing performed on productive amino-acid clonotypes, with a minimum total count of 5 and an alpha of 0.1. The Jaccard Index and the Morisita Overlap Index were used to quantify repertoire overlap between compartments. TCR beta CDR3s were clustered by GLIPH together with public tetramer-defined viral CDR3s, and at least three viral sequences plus V-gene enrichment were required for viral motifs. TCRdb obtained this table from immuneACCESS and retained in-frame rearrangements with V and J assigned. These tables miss some clones; where compared with another copy, unresolved V genes account for less than half of the shortfall, and the remainder is unexplained. For V, J and clone size, that table is used; D and trimming come from the DNA. In this sample the table shows about 25,000 clones, more than 75% of which occur a single time. In total, the top ten clones hold 5.8% of the sample.

V ends up 5 bases short and J 5 bases short, with an unmatched junction base count of 9. The germline V gene (reference sequence) yields SGHAT for CDR1 and FQDESV for CDR2. There are 15 amino acids in the CDR3, from cysteine to phenylalanine inclusive. Just the 45-base CDR3 DNA is kept, in frame starting at base 1. To note about this clone: It lacks a known antigen. Per-nucleotide qualities are absent, and no much larger clonotype sits a single base away.

This TCR was recovered from a male donor aged 60 or over with stage II squamous cell lung carcinoma. The chain uses TRBV11-1 and TRBJ2-7; 10 of the junction bases match TRBD1. The sample was peripheral blood, taken before any cancer treatment. The CDR3 protein is CASSPRDRGNHEQYF. The sequenced DNA: TGTGCCAGCAGCCCGCGGGACAGGGGTAACCACGAGCAGTACTTC. With the rest looked up from the reference TRBV11-1 and TRBJ2-7 genes rather than sequenced, the full variable domain is EAEVAQSPRYKITEKSQAVAFWCDPISGHATLYWYRQILGQGPELLVQFQDESVVDDSQLPKDRFSAERLKGVDSTLKIQPAELGDSAMYLCASSPRDRGNHEQYFGPGTRLTVT.